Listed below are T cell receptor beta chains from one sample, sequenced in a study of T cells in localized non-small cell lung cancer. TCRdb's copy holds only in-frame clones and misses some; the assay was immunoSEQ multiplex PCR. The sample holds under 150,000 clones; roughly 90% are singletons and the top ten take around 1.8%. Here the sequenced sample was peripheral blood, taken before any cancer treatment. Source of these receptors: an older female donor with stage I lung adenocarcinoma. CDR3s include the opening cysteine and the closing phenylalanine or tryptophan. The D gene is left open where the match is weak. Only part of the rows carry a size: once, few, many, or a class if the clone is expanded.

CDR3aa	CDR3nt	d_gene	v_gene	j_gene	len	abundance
CASSLRGHNEQFF	TGTGCCAGCAGCTTAAGGGGCCACAATGAGCAGTTCTTC	.	TRBV7-3	TRBJ2-1	13	.
CASTPRGGGSYNEQFF	TGTGCCAGTACCCCTCGAGGGGGGGGCTCCTACAATGAGCAGTTCTTC	.	TRBV19	TRBJ2-1	16	.
CASSQSRGGKSSYEQYF	TGCGCCAGCAGCCAAAGTAGGGGGGGTAAAAGCTCCTACGAGCAGTACTTC	.	TRBV5-1	TRBJ2-7	17	.
CASSPRTSGRYEQYF	TGTGCCAGCAGCCCCCGGACTAGCGGGAGATACGAGCAGTACTTC	TRBD2	TRBV9	TRBJ2-7	15	once
CASSPGQGKTYEQYF	TGTGCCAGCTCACCAGGACAGGGGAAAACCTACGAGCAGTACTTC	TRBD1	TRBV18	TRBJ2-7	15	.
CASSFRTGMDNEQFF	TGTGCCAGTAGTTTCCGGACAGGGATGGACAATGAGCAGTTCTTC	TRBD1	TRBV19	TRBJ2-1	15	.
CASSDSDRNTEAFF	TGTGCCAGCAGTGACTCGGATCGAAACACTGAAGCTTTCTTT	.	TRBV6-4	TRBJ1-1	14	.
CASSRTSGRLFF	TGTGCCAGCAGCCGAACTAGCGGGAGGCTGTTCTTC	TRBD2	TRBV28	TRBJ2-1	12	.
CASSLAGGPDEQYF	TGTGCCAGCAGTTTGGCGGGAGGGCCCGACGAGCAGTACTTC	TRBD2	TRBV27	TRBJ2-7	14	.
CASSRTSMNEKLFF	TGTGCCAGCAGCCGAACTAGTATGAATGAAAAACTGTTTTTT	.	TRBV4-2	TRBJ1-4	14	once
CASSFPLRQRTLEQYF	TGTGCCAGCAGTTTCCCCCTCCGACAGCGTACCCTGGAGCAGTACTTC	.	TRBV28	TRBJ2-7	16	.
CATSSGVSSGANVLTF	TGTGCCACCAGCAGTGGGGTGAGCTCTGGGGCCAACGTCCTGACTTTC	.	TRBV15	TRBJ2-6	16	once
CASSEAGGSYQPQHF	TGTGCCAGCAGTGAAGCTGGCGGCTCTTATCAGCCCCAGCATTTT	.	TRBV2	TRBJ1-5	15	.
CASSLVGQGYTEAFF	TGTGCCAGCAGCTTAGTTGGGCAGGGGTACACTGAAGCTTTCTTT	.	TRBV5-4	TRBJ1-1	15	.
CASSIELAGMNEQFF	TGTGCCAGTAGTATAGAACTAGCGGGAATGAATGAGCAGTTCTTC	TRBD2	TRBV19	TRBJ2-1	15	.
CASRGGDNEQFF	TGTGCCAGCCGTGGGGGGGACAATGAGCAGTTCTTC	TRBD2	TRBV6-5	TRBJ2-1	12	once
CASKGGREGTYEQYF	TGTGCCAGCAAAGGAGGGCGGGAGGGTACCTACGAGCAGTACTTC	TRBD2	TRBV2	TRBJ2-7	15	.
CASSQEVRYEQYF	TGTGCCAGCAGCCAGGAGGTACGTTACGAGCAGTACTTC	.	TRBV4-1	TRBJ2-7	13	.
CASSFLGLAGATNTGELFF	TGTGCCAGCAGTTTCCTCGGGCTAGCGGGAGCCACGAACACCGGGGAGCTGTTTTTT	TRBD2	TRBV27	TRBJ2-2	19	.
CASTVYNEQFF	TGTGCCAGCACAGTCTACAATGAGCAGTTCTTC	.	TRBV7-9	TRBJ2-1	11	.
CARSDSGRHQPQHF	TGTGCCAGAAGCGATTCCGGGCGCCATCAGCCCCAGCATTTT	.	TRBV5-3	TRBJ1-5	14	few
CASSLVASGRYEQYF	TGCGCCAGCAGCTTGGTGGCTAGCGGAAGGTACGAGCAGTACTTC	TRBD2	TRBV5-1	TRBJ2-7	15	once
CASSEGLYNYGYTF	TGCGCCAGCAGTGAAGGGCTGTACAACTATGGCTACACCTTC	.	TRBV10-2	TRBJ1-2	14	.
CASSGGLAATYEQYF	TGCGCCAGCAGCGGGGGACTAGCGGCAACCTACGAGCAGTACTTC	TRBD2	TRBV10-2	TRBJ2-7	15	.
CASSLDGRGETQYF	TGTGCCAGCAGCTTGGATGGACGCGGAGAGACCCAGTACTTC	.	TRBV5-6	TRBJ2-5	14	.
CASSLDGAPYYTF	TGCGCCAGCAGCTTGGACGGGGCCCCGTACTACACCTTC	.	TRBV5-1	TRBJ1-2	13	.
CAIGDDSNNSPLHF	TGTGCCATCGGGGACGACAGTAATAATTCACCCCTCCACTTT	.	TRBV10-3	TRBJ1-6	14	.
CASSAPDRAYNEQFF	TGTGCCAGCAGCGCACCGGACAGGGCATACAATGAGCAGTTCTTC	TRBD1	TRBV7-9	TRBJ2-1	15	.
CASSPLGLNSGTEAFF	TGCGCCAGCAGCCCCCTGGGACTTAACAGCGGCACTGAAGCTTTCTTT	.	TRBV5-1	TRBJ1-1	16	.
CASSISQGAGANVLTF	TGTGCCAGTAGTATATCCCAGGGGGCAGGGGCCAACGTCCTGACTTTC	TRBD1	TRBV19	TRBJ2-6	16	.
CSVGQGAKDTQYF	TGCAGCGTAGGACAGGGGGCGAAAGATACGCAGTATTTT	TRBD1	TRBV29-1	TRBJ2-3	13	once
CASSEEWNTQYF	TGCGCCAGCAGCGAGGAGTGGAATACGCAGTATTTT	.	TRBV5-1	TRBJ2-3	12	.
CASSQEIGADNEQFF	TGTGCCAGCAGCCAAGAGATAGGGGCCGACAATGAGCAGTTCTTC	.	TRBV4-2	TRBJ2-1	15	.
CASRGQGFPLHF	TGTGCCAGCAGGGGACAGGGGTTTCCCCTCCACTTT	TRBD1	TRBV2	TRBJ1-6	12	.
CASSRANSYEQYF	TGTGCCAGTAGTCGCGCCAACTCCTACGAGCAGTACTTC	.	TRBV19	TRBJ2-7	13	.